The clone carrying this T cell receptor beta chain was detected many times. The data derive from a study of regulatory T cells in long-lasting Graves disease. CDR1 is KGHSH, CDR2 LQKENI, per germline. The CDR3 contains 13 residues. V was cut by 1 base and J by 10 bases, with 8 bases left in between. According to the study, TCR beta libraries were built with iRepertoire HTBI primers and CDR3-region Arm-PCR. TCRdb reprocessed the multiplex PCR reads with MiXCR, giving one entry per CDR3 protein. This table holds roughly 500,000 distinct CDR3 sequences, more than 10% found once. The time point was: newly diagnosed GD, antithyroid drugs for less than 3 months. PBMC RNA served as the TCR library source. This sample also belongs to another study, concerning T cells in Graves' hyperthyroidism and ophthalmopathy. That report notes: In the first-round RT-PCR of the TCR CDR3, the HTBI primer set was used. The model identified upcoming ophthalmopathy a median about six months ahead of onset.

The TCR comes from a woman aged 25-40 years with Graves disease. The sample was peripheral blood mononuclear cells (PBMCs), taken at new diagnosis, from a patient treated with antithyroid drugs. This rearrangement joins TRBV18 to TRBJ1-6, with D uncertain. This CDR3 is CASSPQEGSPLHF. The CDR3, as DNA: TGTGCCAGCTCACCACAGGAGGGATCACCCCTCCACTTT.